What follows are 10 T cell receptor beta chains derived from one specimen sequenced in a study of blood T cell repertoires in COVID-19. Measured with immunoSEQ multiplex PCR; TCRdb has only the in-frame clones, and not every one. The sample gives 200,000 to 250,000 clones, around 86% of which show up once; about 6% is in the top ten. The sequencing sample was made of peripheral blood. These TCRs come from a woman older than 75 with COVID-19, enrolled during active disease.

The V and J genes are TRBV5-1 and TRBJ1-1, with 7 positions matching TRBD1. J was trimmed by 2 bases and V by 6 bases; bases with no gene match: 7. The CDR3 sequence is 14 residues long. CDR1 and CDR2 from the germline V gene are SGHRS and YFSETQ. The CDR3 is CASKSGQVNTEAFF. The CDR3 region has the DNA TGCGCCAGCAAGTCCGGACAGGTTAACACTGAAGCTTTCTTT.

J is TRBJ2-2 and V is TRBV19; TRBD2 matches 8 bases. This CDR3 comprises 14 residues. V shed 8 bases, J shed 5 bases, and the junction held 7 bases outside the gene matches. Germline V gene sequence: CDR1 LNHDA, CDR2 SQIVND (reference sequence). Here the CDR3 DNA reads TGTGCCAGTTCCGGGACTAGATGGACCGGGGAGCTGTTTTTT. Its protein is CASSGTRWTGELFF.

The genes are TRBV5-8 and TRBJ1-2, with a possible D match to TRBD1 (5 bases). Trimming pared 6 bases from V and 8 bases from J, leaving 14 bases between. The CDR3 contains 12 residues. Germline lookup yields CDR1 SGHTS and CDR2 YDEGEE. The CDR3 DNA reads TGTGCCAGCACGGACGACAGTTGGGGCTACACCTTC. Translation gives CASTDDSWGYTF.

The chain recombines TRBV28 with TRBJ1-1; the D gene is possibly TRBD1 (5 bases). The CDR3 totals 15 residues. Trimming removed 8 bases at V and 5 bases at J, with 21 bases between. Per the germline V gene, CDR1 is MDHEN and CDR2 is SYDVKM. CDR3 DNA sequence: TGTGCCAGCCTCCGGAGCGGGGGGAGTTTAACTGAAGCTTTCTTT. Translation gives CASLRSGGSLTEAFF. The variable domain in full, completed from reference TRBV28 and TRBJ1-1, reads DVKVTQSSRYLVKRTGEKVFLECVQDMDHENMFWYRQDPGLGLRLIYFSYDVKMKEKGDIPEGYSVSREKKERFSLILESASTNQTSMYLCASLRSGGSLTEAFFGQGTRLTVV.

V and J are TRBV7-9 and TRBJ1-2; 9 bases are a match to TRBD1. The CDR3 length is 15 residues. CDR1 and CDR2 (germline): SEHNR, FQNEAQ (reference sequence). Germline trimming cut 5 bases from V and 8 bases from J; bases unmatched to any gene: 12. The CDR3 DNA reads as TGTGCCAGCAGCCTAACAGGGGGCGATAGGAGAGGCTACACCTTC. Translation gives CASSLTGGDRRGYTF.

V usage is TRBV14 and J usage is TRBJ1-6; 9 bases match TRBD1. The CDR3 covers 17 residues. Germline CDR1 is SGHDN and CDR2 is FVKESK. Losses at the gene ends were 1 base for V and 7 bases for J; bases not matched to a gene: 8. This CDR3 reads CASSQASNRGLNSPLHF. The CDR3 region has the DNA TGTGCCAGCAGCCAAGCTTCAAACAGGGGGCTGAATTCACCCCTCCACTTT.

The rearrangement uses TRBV7-2 and TRBJ2-1; perhaps TRBD2 as D (7 bases). The V gene lost 4 bases and the J gene lost 11 bases, with 18 bases spanning the gap. Germline V gene lookup returns CDR1 SGHTA and CDR2 FQGNSA. The length of the CDR3 is 14 residues. CDR3 amino acids: CASSSEGGTGKQFF. CDR3 nucleotides: TGTGCCAGCAGCTCGGAGGGGGGGACTGGGAAGCAGTTCTTC.

This chain uses TRBV24-1 with TRBJ2-2, with TRBD1 as a possible D gene (6 bases). V was cut by 1 base and J by 7 bases, with 9 bases left in between. The CDR3 is 14 residues long. CDR1 and CDR2 (germline): KGHDR, SFDVKD. Here the CDR3 DNA reads TGTGCCACCAGTGATTTTCCCAGGGGCGGGGAGCTGTTTTTT. Amino acids: CATSDFPRGGELFF.

The chain carries TRBV6-6 and TRBJ1-3; D unclear. The CDR3 runs to 14 residues. V was clipped by 2 bases and J by 1 base, with 6 bases between them. In germline, CDR1 is MNHNY, CDR2 SVGAGI (reference sequence). DNA of the CDR3: TGTGCCAGCAGTTACGTAGTTTCTGGAAACACCATATATTTT. This sequence encodes CASSYVVSGNTIYF.

The chain combines TRBV28 with TRBJ1-5, with a possible D match to TRBD1 (6 bases). The CDR3 totals 19 residues. CDR1 and CDR2 from the germline V gene are MDHEN and SYDVKM. V lost 5 bases and J lost 1, with 24 bases in between. CDR3 region: CASSQTGTSKGVSNQPQHF. The CDR3 nucleotides are TGTGCCAGCAGTCAGACCGGGACATCCAAAGGTGTGAGCAATCAGCCCCAGCATTTT.